This T cell receptor beta chain was retrieved from a study of T cell changes during pregnancy in multiple sclerosis. Per germline, CDR1 SGDLS and CDR2 YYNGEE. CDR3 length equals 15 residues. J gave up 4 bases and V 3 bases, and 8 bases lay outside the gene matches. Measured with immunoSEQ multiplex PCR; TCRdb has only the in-frame clones, and not every one. The sample has 40,000 or so clones; over 85% are singletons. The receptor's source is a female donor with multiple sclerosis, enrolled in a pregnancy study. The rearrangement uses TRBV9 and TRBJ2-3, with TRBD2 identical over 7 bases. Specimen: peripheral blood, collected before pregnancy. The CDR3 here is CASSGAGAVADTQYF. DNA of the CDR3: TGTGCCAGCAGCGGGGCGGGAGCGGTTGCAGATACGCAGTATTTT.